This TCR beta chain was identified during a study of blood T cell repertoires in COVID-19. Study at large: Sample material is recorded as cDNA or gDNA derived from T cells, B-cell-depleted T cells, or PBMCs.

Only in-frame clones appear in the TCRdb table, and some are missing; sequencing was by immunoSEQ multiplex PCR. The table lists approximately 470,000 clones, roughly 87% of them singletons. Donors were grouped by their self-reported clinical history. Symptom resolution, clearance, or two negative PCRs marked donors in Cohort 3 as recovered. CDR1 SGHRS and CDR2 YFSETQ come from the germline V gene. The CDR3 has 14 residues. Trimming pared 3 bases from V and 3 bases from J, leaving 9 bases between. The clonotype comes from a woman aged 18-29 years who had recovered from COVID-19. Sequences were obtained from PBMCs or T cells enriched from blood (not recorded which). This chain joins TRBV5-1 and TRBJ2-2; D may be TRBD1 (5 bases). CDR3: CASSSRVDTGELFF. The DNA of the CDR3 is TGCGCCAGCAGCTCCAGGGTGGACACCGGGGAGCTGTTTTTT.